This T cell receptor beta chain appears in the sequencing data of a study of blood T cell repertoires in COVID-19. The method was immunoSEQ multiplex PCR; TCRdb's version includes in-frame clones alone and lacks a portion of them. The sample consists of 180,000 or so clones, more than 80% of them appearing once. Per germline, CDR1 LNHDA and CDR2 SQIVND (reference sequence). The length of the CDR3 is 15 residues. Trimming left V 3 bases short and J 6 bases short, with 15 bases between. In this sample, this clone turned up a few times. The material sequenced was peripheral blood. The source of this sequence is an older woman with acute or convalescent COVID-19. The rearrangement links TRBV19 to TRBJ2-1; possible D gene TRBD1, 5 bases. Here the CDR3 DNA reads TGTGCCAGTAGTATCACAGGAGAGCCCGGCAATGAGCAGTTCTTC. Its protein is CASSITGEPGNEQFF.